This section outlines one T cell receptor beta chain sequence together with its context. This sample was taken from a study of blood T cell repertoires in COVID-19. About the study: Nucleic acid was either cDNA or gDNA, and it came from T cells, B-cell-depleted T cells, or PBMCs.

Original processing methods: Using reference gene primer amplification, nucleated cell counts were estimated. Here immunoSEQ multiplex PCR was the method, and the copy in TCRdb shows in-frame clones only, minus some. That table supplies the V and J calls and clone size; D and trimming were determined from the DNA. The sample yields fewer than 250,000 clones, approximately 84% seen once. V lost 4 bases to trimming and J lost 2 bases; unmatched junction nucleotides: 5. The CDR3 loop spans 14 amino acids. Per the germline V gene, CDR1 is SGHRS and CDR2 is YFSETQ. The TCR originated in a woman between 25 and 40 years old who had recovered from COVID-19. The V and J genes are TRBV5-1 and TRBJ2-5, with 7 bases identical to TRBD1. The sample consisted of PBMCs or T cells enriched from blood (not recorded which). As DNA, the CDR3 is TGCGCCAGCAGCGGGGGACAGCCTCAAGAGACCCAGTACTTC. It encodes CASSGGQPQETQYF.